These T cell receptor beta chains were read from a single sample in a study of control samples from healthy donors and cancer patients. Using immunoSEQ multiplex PCR, the repertoire was profiled, and TCRdb retains in-frame clones only, with some absent. The sample carries about 220,000 clones, around 94% recorded once. The specimen sequenced was blood. The receptor set was obtained from a man over 45 in good health. CDR3s leave out the opening cysteine and the closing phenylalanine or tryptophan.

V	J	CDR3
TRBV6-5	TRBJ1-1	ASSYSEWRVTEAF
TRBV5-1	TRBJ1-6	ASRPETPPNSPLH
TRBV5-1	TRBJ2-5	ASTVTGMETQY
TRBV5-8	TRBJ2-1	ASSSLDYNNEQF
TRBV6-5	TRBJ1-1	ASGRGPNTEAF
TRBV19	TRBJ1-5	ASNPTGYVSPQH
TRBV7-8	TRBJ2-7	ASSSIRDRSYEQY
TRBV7-2	TRBJ2-1	ASSPRRGDSGNEQF
TRBV27	TRBJ2-7	ASSLSGQGSGEQY
TRBV18	TRBJ1-5	ASSPLDSNQPQH
TRBV18	TRBJ2-2	ASSPLKELF
TRBV7-6	TRBJ1-1	ASSLGSLGNTEAF
TRBV7-3	TRBJ2-1	ASSFTHSYNEQF
TRBV2	TRBJ2-7	ASSVTGAGQY
TRBV30	TRBJ1-4	AWSVQRNNEKLF
TRBV24-1	TRBJ1-2	ATSDVSHRGNYGYT
TRBV9	TRBJ2-5	ASGRDTGAQTQY
TRBV27	TRBJ2-7	ASSLERGGYEQY
TRBV5-5	TRBJ2-2	ASSLENSGELF
TRBV19	TRBJ1-4	ASSTSGTGGEKLF
TRBV28	TRBJ1-2	ASSSTRNYGYT
TRBV21-1	TRBJ1-2	ASSARDSYGYT